A single T cell receptor beta chain is shown here with its context. Its antigen is currently unknown. The sample belongs to a study of cytomegalovirus exposure and HLA in healthy donors. Regarding the study as a whole: By HLA locus, TCR association rates varied in a later analysis, with DRB1 showing the most and HLA-C the fewest. Cytomegalovirus-associated status was assigned to fewer than 200 TCR beta chains. Later genetic work tied a missense DCLRE1C variant to beta-chain V and J trimming.

Germline CDR1 and CDR2: SGDLS and YYNGEE. V dropped 0 bases and J dropped 0; count of bases not matched to a gene: 5. CDR3 length equals 17 residues. A multiplex PCR was run with 60 Vbeta primers and 13 Jbeta primers. In the authors' workflow: Later, an analysis found 75 million to 90 million unique TCR beta chains, and some 10 million of these were shared. Sequencing was performed with immunoSEQ multiplex PCR; in TCRdb, only in-frame clones are kept and a portion is missing. D and trimming come from the DNA, and the V and J calls and clone size come from that table. The repertoire includes over 200,000 clones, roughly 89% of them detected once, and about 1% sits in the top ten.

V is TRBV9 and J is TRBJ2-2, with 7 bases identical to TRBD1. This TCR was sampled from a woman between 18 and 30 years old in good health and CMV-seronegative. The sequenced sample was PBMCs. Here the CDR3 DNA reads TGTGCCAGCAGCGTAGGTAGGGGGCGAACGAACACCGGGGAGCTGTTTTTT. This gives the protein CASSVGRGRTNTGELFF. Supplemented by reference TRBV9 and TRBJ2-2, the full variable domain reads DSGVTQTPKHLITATGQRVTLRCSPRSGDLSVYWYQQSLDQGLQFLIQYYNGEERAKGNILERFSAQQFPDLHSELNLSSLELGDSALYFCASSVGRGRTNTGELFFGEGSRLTVL.